The rows below give T cell receptor beta chains drawn from one sample of a study of CD8+CD57+ T cells in acquired aplastic anemia. TCRdb used MiXCR to reprocess the reads, holding one entry per CDR3 protein. Here the sample spans 180,000 or so distinct CDR3 sequences, less than 50% being singletons. What was sequenced was sorted CD4+, CD8+, or CD8+CD57+ T cells (not recorded which) from PBMCs. Receptors were obtained from a human donor with aplastic anemia. The CDR3 runs from the conserved cysteine through the conserved F or W. The D gene is left open where the match is weak. Rows give clone size only sometimes, using once, few, many, or a class for an expanded clone.

d_call j_call clone_size v_call cdr3_nt cdr3_aa
NA TRBJ1-2 NA TRBV29-1 TGCAGCGTGCGACCAATTATCAGCTATGGCTACACCTTC CSVRPIISYGYTF
NA TRBJ1-1 NA TRBV2 TGTGCCAGCAGCGATAGCCTGAACACTGAAGCTTTCTTT CASSDSLNTEAFF
NA TRBJ1-1 many TRBV19 TGTGCCAGTAGTATCGACAGCAAGAACACTGAAGCTTTCTTT CASSIDSKNTEAFF
NA TRBJ2-1 many TRBV20-1 TGCAGTGCGGGTACAATTGAGCAGTTCTTC CSAGTIEQFF
TRBD2 TRBJ2-5 NA TRBV10-3 TGTGCCATCAGTGAGACCGGGACTAGCGGGGGGGCCCAGTACTTC CAISETGTSGGAQYF
NA TRBJ1-1 many TRBV5-6 TGTGCCAGCAGCGACCAACCTGGGCGCAGGGCTTTCTTT CASSDQPGRRAFF
NA TRBJ2-1 NA TRBV7-7 TGTGCTAGCAGCCACCTAAACTCCTACAATGAGCAGTTCTTC CASSHLNSYNEQFF
NA TRBJ2-5 NA TRBV9 TGTGCCAGCAGCGGAACACAATACGAGACCCAGTACTTC CASSGTQYETQYF
NA TRBJ2-5 NA TRBV7-9 TGTGCCAGCAGCCCCCCAGGGTGGGAGACCCAGTACTTC CASSPPGWETQYF
NA TRBJ1-6 few TRBV10-3 TGTGCCATCAGTTCTGGGACCTCCCCGATTTCCTATAATTCACCCCTCCACTTT CAISSGTSPISYNSPLHF
TRBD1 TRBJ2-5 many TRBV7-2 TGTGCCAGCAGCTTAGGACAGGGGACCCAAGAGACCCAGTACTTC CASSLGQGTQETQYF
NA TRBJ1-5 few TRBV10-3 TGTGCCATCAGTCTGACAGGAGAAGGTCAGCCCCAGCATTTT CAISLTGEGQPQHF
TRBD1 TRBJ2-7 many TRBV9 TGTGCCAGCAGCGTAGGGACAGGGAATTCCTACGAGCAGTACTTC CASSVGTGNSYEQYF
NA TRBJ2-2 many TRBV19 TGTGCCAGTAGTATGCGGAGTAGTATCGGGGAGCTGTTTTTT CASSMRSSIGELFF
NA TRBJ2-3 many TRBV24-1 TGTGCCACCAGTGATAGTGTCTTAGGCGCAGATACGCAGTATTTT CATSDSVLGADTQYF